These 12 T cell receptor beta chains originate from one sample sequenced in a study of T cell responses to AZD1222 COVID-19 vaccine. Some clones are missing from TCRdb's copy, which holds only in-frame ones; the method was immunoSEQ multiplex PCR. The table has over 100,000 clones, 70% to 90% seen once; the top ten hold 20% to 25%. The material was peripheral blood, obtained on day 0 of AZD1222 vaccination. The receptors were sampled from an adult in good health.

This chain links TRBV5-6 with TRBJ1-5, with D possibly TRBD1 on 5 matching bases. The CDR3 length is 14 residues. Germline loops: CDR1 SGHDT, CDR2 YYEEEE. Trimming took 3 bases from V and 2 from J, leaving 9 bases between them. The CDR3 DNA reads as TGTGCCAGCAGCTCCGCCAGGGGCAATCAGCCCCAGCATTTT. Its protein product is CASSSARGNQPQHF.

CDR3 DNA sequence: TGCGCCAGCAGTGGCTACGGGGGCTCCTACAATGAGCAGTTCTTC. This sequence encodes CASSGYGGSYNEQFF. The V and J genes are TRBV10-2 and TRBJ2-1, with D possibly matching TRBD2 (6 bases). Trimming left V 4 bases short and J 0 bases short, with 10 bases between. This CDR3 has 15 residues. CDR1 and CDR2 (germline): WSHSY, SAAADI.

The CDR3 DNA reads as TGTGCCAGCAGTGGTGCGGGGGGGTTAGATACGCAGTATTTT. This translates into CASSGAGGLDTQYF. The chain uses TRBV2 and TRBJ2-3, with TRBD2 matching 9 bases. Per the germline V gene, CDR1 is SNHLY and CDR2 is FYNNEI. The V segment lost 4 bases and the J segment 5 bases; nucleotides outside the gene matches: 4. This CDR3 is built from 14 residues.

The CDR3 reads CASNGQDRNYGYTF. CDR3 bases: TGTGCCAGCAATGGACAGGACCGTAACTATGGCTACACCTTC. The chain uses TRBV28 and TRBJ1-2, with TRBD1 matching over 7 bases. Trimming removed 7 bases from V and 1 base from J; junction bases left unmatched: 6. Germline CDR1 MDHEN, CDR2 SYDVKM. This CDR3 has 14 residues.

The chain recombines TRBV7-2 with TRBJ2-2; D remains ambiguous. Per germline, CDR1 SGHTA and CDR2 FQGNSA. The V end was cut by 6 bases, the J end by 7 bases, with 9 bases between. The CDR3 spans 12 residues. The chain's CDR3 is CASRPSRGELFF. For the CDR3, the DNA is TGTGCCAGCAGGCCAAGCCGCGGGGAGCTGTTTTTT.

The V gene is TRBV28, the J gene TRBJ1-1, with a possible D match to TRBD1 (5 bases). Germline CDR1 is MDHEN and CDR2 is SYDVKM. With 2 bases removed from V and 11 bases from J, the gap between germline ends came to 12 bases. This CDR3 is built from 12 residues. The CDR3 sequence is CASSLPPRGAFF. CDR3 DNA: TGTGCCAGCAGTTTACCCCCACGGGGGGCTTTCTTT.

This chain's CDR3 is CASSPFGGNTEAFF. CDR3 sequence (DNA): TGTGCCAGCAGCCCGTTCGGGGGGAACACTGAAGCTTTCTTT. The chain employs TRBV5-4 and TRBJ1-1; TRBD1 might be the D (5 bases). The CDR3 is made up of 14 amino acids. The germline V gene encodes CDR1 SGHNT and CDR2 YYREEE (reference sequence). Trimming took 4 bases from V and 1 from J, leaving 11 bases between them.

The rearrangement uses TRBV4-3 and TRBJ1-1; 8 nucleotides agree with TRBD1. CDR3 size: 17 residues. V trimming: 0 bases; J trimming: 3 bases; junction bases outside the gene matches: 9. CDR1 and CDR2 from the germline V gene are LGHNA and YSLEER. The CDR3 DNA sequence: TGCGCCAGCAGCCAAGATTTGCAGGGGGCGCTGGACACTGAAGCTTTCTTT. Protein sequence: CASSQDLQGALDTEAFF.

V is TRBV4-3 and J is TRBJ2-3; 9 nucleotides align to TRBD2. The CDR3 length is 16 residues. Germline CDR1 LGHNA, CDR2 YSLEER. The trim removed 0 bases at V and 1 base at J, leaving 2 bases unmatched. The CDR3 sequence is CASSQDSGGGTDTQYF. CDR3 nucleotide sequence: TGCGCCAGCAGCCAAGATAGCGGGGGTGGCACAGATACGCAGTATTTT.

The gene calls are TRBV7-6 and TRBJ2-5, with D maybe TRBD1 (6 bases). V was pared by 4 bases and J by 10 bases, with 22 bases between. The germline V gene encodes CDR1 SGHVS and CDR2 FNYEAQ. The CDR3 is made up of 15 amino acids. CDR3 sequence (DNA): TGTGCCAGCAGCTCCTTCATAAGAGGGGGTGTAGTCCAGTACTTC. This codes for CASSSFIRGGVVQYF.

The rearrangement uses TRBV21-1 and TRBJ1-4. TRBV21-1 is a recognized pseudogene. The CDR3 sequence is 13 residues long. The CDR3 is CASSTNFLEKLFF. The CDR3 DNA reads TGTGCCAGCAGCACCAACTTTCTCGAAAAACTGTTTTTT.

This chain connects TRBV6-5 to TRBJ2-7; a weak D match, TRBD1 (6 bases). V lost 7 bases and J lost 0, with 7 bases in between. The CDR3 spans 12 residues. Germline CDR1 is MNHEY and CDR2 is SVGAGI. CDR3 protein: CASNRVSYEQYF. Here the CDR3 DNA reads TGTGCCAGCAACAGGGTCTCCTACGAGCAGTACTTC.